Shown below are 32 T cell receptor beta chains from a single sample sequenced in a study of breast tumors, draining lymph nodes, adjacent tissues. A single record per CDR3 protein comes from TCRdb applying MiXCR to the multiplex PCR reads. In the table there are around 140,000 distinct CDR3 sequences, around 20% of which are singletons. Breast cancer patients provided tissue from their axillary draining lymph nodes. Material: axillary lymph node tissue. All receptors come from a female donor with breast cancer. Some clones in this sample may be carry-over from other donors' samples.

For this clonotype: Mismatch with germline at one junction end may stem from a read error. V is TRBV2 and J is TRBJ2-7; TRBD1 matches 9 bases. CDR1 is SNHLY, CDR2 FYNNEI, per germline. The CDR3 is made up of 17 amino acids. The CDR3 DNA follows: TGTGTCAGCAGTGGAGCAGGGGGAGGACAGGGGAACTACGAGCAGTACTTC. Amino acids: CVSSGAGGGQGNYEQYF.

This clonotype was picked up a small number of times. V is TRBV18 and J is TRBJ2-3; 9 bases are a match to TRBD1. The CDR3 totals 16 residues. V was clipped by 2 bases and J by 3 bases; unmatched bases: 6. The V gene's germline CDR1 is KGHSH and CDR2 LQKENI. CDR3 sequence: CASSPWGQGGTDTQYF. In nucleotides, the CDR3 is TGTGCCAGCTCACCATGGGGACAGGGCGGAACAGATACGCAGTATTTT.

This clonotype was seen repeatedly, ten times or more. The V gene is TRBV3-1, the J gene TRBJ2-3; the match to TRBD2 covers 11 bases. CDR1 LGHDT and CDR2 YNNKEL come from the germline V gene (reference sequence). V shed 0 bases and J 4 bases; nucleotides not matched to a gene: 3. This CDR3 has 16 residues. CDR3 sequence reads: CASSQDTSGSSDTQYF. The CDR3 nucleotides read TGTGCCAGCAGCCAAGATACTAGCGGGAGCTCAGATACGCAGTATTTT.

This clonotype appeared many times. This chain connects TRBV10-1 to TRBJ1-5, with a tentative D call TRBD1 (6 bases). Germline loops: CDR1 WNHNN, CDR2 SYGVQD (reference sequence). The V gene lost 11 bases and the J gene lost 6 bases, with 14 bases spanning the gap. The CDR3 is 12 amino acids. The CDR3 sequence: CASGALGQPQHF. DNA of the CDR3: TGCGCCTCAGGGGCGCTAGGTCAGCCCCAGCATTTT.

As regards this clonotype: This may arise from a read error, as a much more abundant clone is one base away. The rearrangement uses TRBV20-1 and TRBJ2-2; D uncertain. This CDR3 spans 14 amino acids. Trimming left V 5 bases short and J 3 bases short, with 13 bases between. Looked up from germline, CDR1 is DFQATT and CDR2 is SNEGSKA (reference sequence). CDR3 in DNA: TGCAGTGCTGGACGCAGACGAGACACCGGGGAGCTGTTTTTT. Protein product: CSAGRRRDTGELFF.

V is TRBV11-2 and J is TRBJ1-1, with 7 positions matching TRBD1. V gave up 4 bases and J gave up 2 bases; unmatched junction bases: 4. Germline CDR1 and CDR2: SGHAT and FQNNGV. CDR3 length: 14 residues. The CDR3 spells CASSWGQSNTEAFF. DNA of the CDR3: TGTGCCAGCAGCTGGGGACAGAGCAACACTGAAGCTTTCTTT.

This clonotype occurred many times. The V call is TRBV4-2, the J call TRBJ2-3; TRBD2 aligns across 9 bases. Germline V gene data show CDR1 as LGHNA and CDR2 as YNFKEQ. This CDR3 has 16 amino acids. Trimming took 0 bases from V and 6 from J; bases not matched to a gene: 7. The CDR3 bases are TGTGCCAGCAGCCAAGAACCTAGCGGGATCTTGGATACGCAGTATTTT. It encodes CASSQEPSGILDTQYF.

The chain combines TRBV11-3 with TRBJ2-1; D is perhaps TRBD2 (5 bases). The length of the CDR3 is 15 residues. V dropped 6 bases and J dropped 0 bases, with 12 bases sitting between them. The germline V gene has CDR1 SGHNT and CDR2 YENEEA. DNA for the CDR3: TGTGCCAGCAGTACCAGACTATACTCCTACAATGAGCAGTTCTTC. This sequence encodes CASSTRLYSYNEQFF.

This clonotype was observed many times. J is TRBJ2-5 and V is TRBV5-1; D perhaps matches TRBD2 (6 bases). Trimming shortened V by 4 bases and J by 4 bases, and 11 bases separated the two germline ends. The CDR3 is made up of 13 amino acids. Germline lookup yields CDR1 SGHRS and CDR2 YFSETQ. CDR3 sequence reads: CASSPGEGETQYF. CDR3 sequence (DNA): TGCGCCAGCAGCCCGGGGGAAGGAGAGACCCAGTACTTC.

This clonotype occurred many times. The chain carries TRBV11-3 and TRBJ2-1, with TRBD2 matching over 8 bases. Germline V gene data show CDR1 as SGHNT and CDR2 as YENEEA. The V and J ends lost 5 bases and 7 bases, in that order; junction bases with no gene match: 13. There are 16 residues in the CDR3. The CDR3 protein is CASSPGVAGFENEQFF. CDR3 sequence (DNA): TGTGCCAGCAGCCCAGGAGTAGCGGGATTTGAGAATGAGCAGTTCTTC. Full variable domain (remainder filled in from reference TRBV11-3 and TRBJ2-1): EAGVVQSPRYKIIEKKQPVAFWCNPISGHNTLYWYLQNLGQGPELLIRYENEEAVDDSQLPKDRFSAERLKGVDSTLKIQPAELGDSAVYLCASSPGVAGFENEQFFGPGTRLTVL.

Many counts were recorded for this clonotype. The chain uses TRBV6-1 and TRBJ2-7; 8 nucleotides agree with TRBD2. Germline V lookup: CDR1 MNHNS, CDR2 SASEGT. CDR3 length: 15 amino acids. With V trimmed by 2 bases and J by 7 bases, 10 bases remained unmatched. CDR3 in amino acids: CASSERGRGGREQYF. Written as DNA, the CDR3 is TGTGCCAGCAGTGAAAGGGGCCGGGGGGGGCGAGAGCAGTACTTC.

This clonotype was seen ten or more times. The CDR3 here is CASSIISVEPQHF. CDR3 nucleotides: TGTGCCAGTAGTATAATCAGTGTGGAGCCCCAGCATTTT. The J gene is TRBJ1-5, the V gene TRBV19; D ambiguous. V was shortened by 2 bases and J by 8 bases, with 10 bases between the two germline ends. The CDR3 runs to 13 residues. Germline CDR1 and CDR2: LNHDA and SQIVND (reference sequence).

This clonotype was detected a few times. This chain links TRBV6-5 with TRBJ1-2; D is unclear. The V and J ends lost 5 bases and 8 bases respectively, with 15 bases between them. This CDR3 region has 13 residues. The germline gives CDR1 MNHEY, CDR2 SVGAGI. The CDR3, as DNA: TGTGCCAGCAGTCGAAGGGAAGGAGGAGGCTACACCTTC. Its translation is CASSRREGGGYTF.

This clonotype came up many times. V is TRBV24-1 and J is TRBJ2-2; 9 positions match TRBD1. The CDR3 has 16 amino acids. The V gene's germline CDR1 is KGHDR and CDR2 SFDVKD. The trim removed 4 bases at V and 6 bases at J, leaving 8 bases unmatched. This CDR3 reads CATSEAGTGRPGELFF. The CDR3 region has the DNA TGTGCCACCAGTGAGGCCGGGACAGGGCGTCCCGGGGAGCTGTTTTTT.

For this clonotype: Its ends do not fully match the called genes, so a read error is possible. The chain couples TRBV5-1 to TRBJ2-7, with TRBD2 matching 11 bases. Germline CDR1 and CDR2: SGHRS and YFSETQ. The CDR3 totals 15 residues. CDR3 DNA: TGCGCCAGCGGCTTGGCCGGGACTAGCGGCTACGGGCAGTACTTC. Translating it yields CASGLAGTSGYGQYF.

This clonotype was observed many times. This chain links TRBV6-1 with TRBJ2-7; 12 nucleotides line up with TRBD2. CDR1 and CDR2 from the germline V gene are MNHNS and SASEGT. This CDR3 has 14 residues. The ends lost 1 base at V and 9 bases at J; junction bases unmatched: 4. CDR3: CASSEGTSGTVQYF. CDR3 sequence (DNA): TGTGCCAGCAGTGAAGGGACTAGCGGGACTGTGCAGTACTTC.

This clonotype was recorded many times. The genes are TRBV5-5 and TRBJ2-7, with 7 bases aligning to TRBD2. Looked up from germline, CDR1 is SGHKS and CDR2 is YYEKEE (reference sequence). V lost 1 base and J lost 3; bases outside the gene matches: 4. The CDR3 loop spans 14 amino acids. Written as DNA, the CDR3 is TGTGCCAGCAGCTTGTTGGGGGAGGGCTACGAGCAGTACTTC. It specifies CASSLLGEGYEQYF. Using reference TRBV5-5 and TRBJ2-7 for the parts outside the CDR3, the full variable domain is DAGVTQSPTHLIKTRGQQVTLRCSPISGHKSVSWYQQVLGQGPQFIFQYYEKEERGRGNFPDRFSARQFPNYSSELNVNALLLGDSALYLCASSLLGEGYEQYFGPGTRLTVT.

In this sample, this clonotype turned up many times. The J gene is TRBJ1-2, the V gene TRBV12-3 or TRBV12-4; TRBD1 might be the D (5 bases). The CDR3 runs 15 residues. The ends were cut back, 0 bases at V and 7 bases at J, with 15 bases in the middle. CDR3: CASSLAGTLSSGYTF. DNA for the CDR3: TGTGCCAGCAGTTTAGCGGGGACCTTGTCTAGTGGCTACACCTTC.

This clonotype was counted ten times or more. The gene calls are TRBV2 and TRBJ2-1; tentative D call: TRBD1 (6 bases). V lost 7 bases to trimming and J lost 9 bases, with 25 bases between them. The CDR3 is 16 amino acids. CDR1 SNHLY and CDR2 FYNNEI come from the germline V gene. Here the CDR3 reads CASIHEFRGPLSEQFF. DNA of the CDR3: TGTGCCAGCATCCATGAATTCAGGGGACCTTTAAGTGAGCAGTTCTTC.

As regards this clonotype: This may come from a read error, since a much larger clone is one base off. CDR3 coding DNA: TGTGCCGGCAGTGACGCTTCTAGGGGCTCCCTCCACTTT. Protein sequence: CAGSDASRGSLHF. This chain connects TRBV2 to TRBJ1-6, with D maybe TRBD1 (5 bases). CDR3 size: 13 residues. Germline-derived CDR1 and CDR2 are SNHLY and FYNNEI.

Many counts were recorded for this clonotype. The CDR3 is CSATQPSGANVLTF. The CDR3 DNA follows: TGCAGTGCTACCCAGCCCTCTGGGGCCAACGTCCTGACTTTC. The V call is TRBV20-1, the J call TRBJ2-6; D unclear. This CDR3 has 14 residues. V was trimmed by 4 bases and J by 0 bases, leaving 7 bases between them. Looked up from germline, CDR1 is DFQATT and CDR2 is SNEGSKA (reference sequence).

The chain couples TRBV28 to TRBJ2-2; D not certain. The CDR3 has 14 amino acids. Trimming took 2 bases from V and 5 from J, leaving 9 bases between them. The germline CDR1 and CDR2 sequences are MDHEN and SYDVKM. The CDR3 protein is CASSLGFSTGELFF. The CDR3, as DNA: TGTGCCAGCAGTTTAGGTTTCTCGACCGGGGAGCTGTTTTTT.

This clonotype was detected ten times or more. The chain carries TRBV19 and TRBJ2-3; D unclear. Trimming removed 3 bases from V and 6 bases from J, with 13 bases in between. The CDR3 contains 14 residues. The germline CDR1 and CDR2 sequences are LNHDA and SQIVND (reference sequence). CDR3 coding DNA: TGTGCCAGTAGTATCGGCGAGGCCCGGGATACGCAGTATTTT. Amino acid sequence: CASSIGEARDTQYF.

The sample holds many counts of this clonotype. The chain joins TRBV7-8 to TRBJ2-7; 7 bases are a match to TRBD1. Germline V gene lookup returns CDR1 SGHVS and CDR2 FQNEAQ. V trimming: 3 bases; J trimming: 1 base; junction bases outside the gene matches: 6. There are 15 residues in the CDR3. The CDR3 protein is CASSFGTEPSYEQYF. CDR3 bases: TGTGCCAGCAGCTTCGGGACAGAACCATCCTACGAGCAGTACTTC. Supplemented by reference TRBV7-8 and TRBJ2-7, the full variable domain reads GAGVSQSPRYKVAKRGQDVALRCDPISGHVSLFWYQQALGQGPEFLTYFQNEAQLDKSGLPSDRFFAERPEGSVSTLKIQRTQQEDSAVYLCASSFGTEPSYEQYFGPGTRLTVT.

For this clonotype: This may arise from a read error, as a much more abundant clone is one base away. This chain connects TRBV10-1 to TRBJ2-5, with TRBD2 identical over 11 bases. Germline CDR1 WNHNN, CDR2 SYGVQD (reference sequence). V shed 3 bases, J shed 9 bases, and the junction held 9 bases outside the gene matches. The CDR3 is made up of 15 amino acids. The CDR3 nucleotides are TGCGCCAGCAGTGACCCGACTAGCGGGAAAAAGGCCCAGTACTTC. Its translation is CASSDPTSGKKAQYF.

The sample holds a few counts of this clonotype. The gene calls are TRBV3-1 and TRBJ2-1; possibly TRBD1 for D (5 bases). V shed 1 base and J shed 6 bases, with 16 bases lying between them. Germline lookup yields CDR1 LGHDT and CDR2 YNNKEL (reference sequence). CDR3 length: 16 amino acids. CDR3 sequence reads: CASSQGTNLLSNEQFF. The CDR3 DNA follows: TGTGCCAGCAGCCAAGGGACAAACCTCCTGTCCAATGAGCAGTTCTTC.

In regard to this clonotype: This clone may be a read error of a much larger clone one base away. Written as DNA, the CDR3 is TGTGCCAGCAGCCTAGTGGGACTAAGGGGGCAGTTCTTC. Translated: CASSLVGLRGQFF. The J gene is TRBJ2-1, the V gene TRBV11-2, with 7 bases identical to TRBD2. The germline V gene encodes CDR1 SGHAT and CDR2 FQNNGV. The trim removed 5 bases at V and 12 bases at J, leaving 10 bases unmatched. The CDR3 length is 13 residues.

This clonotype was recorded at least ten times. This chain connects TRBV5-1 to TRBJ1-2, with TRBD1 identical over 10 bases. This CDR3 is 15 amino acids long. Unmatched junction bases numbered 3, after V lost 0 bases and J lost 4 bases. CDR1 is SGHRS, CDR2 YFSETQ, per germline. CDR3 sequence (DNA): TGCGCCAGCAGCTTGGATGGACAGGGGGGCTATGGCTACACCTTC. Protein: CASSLDGQGGYGYTF.

Ten or more counts support this clonotype. V is TRBV19 and J is TRBJ2-2; TRBD2 might be the D (6 bases). Germline V gene lookup returns CDR1 LNHDA and CDR2 SQIVND (reference sequence). The CDR3 spans 15 residues. Trimming cost V 3 bases and J 3 bases, with 11 bases left between them. For the CDR3, the DNA is TGTGCCAGTAGTATCGAACTAGCAGACACCGGGGAGCTGTTTTTT. Its protein product is CASSIELADTGELFF.

This clonotype was detected ten times or more. The rearrangement uses TRBV10-3 and TRBJ2-5; D unresolved. V was shortened by 10 bases and J by 5 bases, with 8 bases between the two germline ends. The CDR3 extends over 10 amino acids. Per germline, CDR1 ENHRY and CDR2 SYGVKD. CDR3 loop: CATGRETQYF. As DNA, the CDR3 is TGTGCCACCGGCCGGGAGACCCAGTACTTC.

This clonotype was observed at least ten times. The rearrangement uses TRBV28 and TRBJ2-7, with D perhaps TRBD2 (6 bases). Deletions cut 3 bases from V and 7 bases from J, with 16 bases between. The CDR3 runs 14 residues. The germline gives CDR1 MDHEN, CDR2 SYDVKM. CDR3 loop: CASSLGGPQEEQYF. The CDR3 coding sequence is TGTGCCAGCAGTTTGGGGGGACCCCAAGAGGAGCAGTACTTC.

The table lists this clonotype with a count of one. Since a much larger clone is just one base distant, this may be a read error. V and J are TRBV2 and TRBJ2-7; a weak D match, TRBD1 (5 bases). CDR1 is SNHLY and CDR2 is FYNNEI in the germline V gene. The CDR3 totals 15 residues. V shed 2 bases and J shed 2 bases, with 13 bases lying between them. The DNA for the CDR3 is TGTGCCAGCAGTGAAAATTTCAGGGTTCCCTACGAGCAGTACTTC. Translation: CASSENFRVPYEQYF.